This TCR beta chain was documented in a study of technical replicates of blood from a handful of donors. The repertoire was sequenced with immunoSEQ multiplex PCR; TCRdb's copy has only in-frame clones and lacks some. The table lists tens of thousands of clones, 95% to 96% of them singletons. Germline CDR1 is SGHRS and CDR2 is YFSETQ. The junction had 4 bases not matched to a gene; V was cut back by 4 bases and J by 5 bases. The CDR3 totals 14 residues. The sequence was collected from a human donor in good health. Sequenced input: T cells isolated from PBMCs. The V call is TRBV5-1, the J call TRBJ2-1, with 9 positions matching TRBD2. CDR3 region: CASSEAGGDNEQFF. CDR3 in DNA: TGCGCCAGCAGCGAAGCGGGAGGTGACAATGAGCAGTTCTTC.